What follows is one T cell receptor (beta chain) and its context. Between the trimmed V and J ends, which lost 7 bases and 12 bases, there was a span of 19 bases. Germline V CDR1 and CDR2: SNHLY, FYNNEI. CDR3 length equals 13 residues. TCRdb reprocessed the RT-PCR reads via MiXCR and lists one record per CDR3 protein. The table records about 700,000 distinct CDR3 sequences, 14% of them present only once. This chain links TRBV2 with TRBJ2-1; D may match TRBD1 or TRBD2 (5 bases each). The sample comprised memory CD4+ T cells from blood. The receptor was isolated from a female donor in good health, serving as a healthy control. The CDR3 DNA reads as TGTGCCAGCATACCGGGGCCCGGTGTAGGGCAGTTCTTC. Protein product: CASIPGPGVGQFF.